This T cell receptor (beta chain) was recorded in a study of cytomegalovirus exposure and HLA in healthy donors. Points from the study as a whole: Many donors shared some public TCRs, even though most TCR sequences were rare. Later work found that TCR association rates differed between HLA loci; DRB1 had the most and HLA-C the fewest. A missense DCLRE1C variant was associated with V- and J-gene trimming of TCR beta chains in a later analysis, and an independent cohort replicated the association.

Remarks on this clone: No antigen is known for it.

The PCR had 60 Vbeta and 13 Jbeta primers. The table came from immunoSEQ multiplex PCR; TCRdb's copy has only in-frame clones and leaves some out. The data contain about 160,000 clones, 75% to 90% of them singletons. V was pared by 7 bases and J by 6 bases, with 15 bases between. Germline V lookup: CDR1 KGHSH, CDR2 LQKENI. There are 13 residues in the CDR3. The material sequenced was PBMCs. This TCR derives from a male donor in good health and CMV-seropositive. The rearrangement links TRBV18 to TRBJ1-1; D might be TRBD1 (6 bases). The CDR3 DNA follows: TGTGCCAGCTATCACACCCCAGGGGCTGAAGCTTTCTTT. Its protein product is CASYHTPGAEAFF.